The 23 T cell receptor beta chains reported below all come from one sample, sequenced in a study of cytomegalovirus exposure and HLA in healthy donors. The PCR used 60 Vbeta and 13 Jbeta primers. The data were produced by immunoSEQ multiplex PCR, yet TCRdb's version contains in-frame clones alone and is incomplete. The sample lists 18,000 or so clones; about 70% were seen once. The source material was PBMCs. The source of these receptors is a man younger than 30 in good health and CMV-seronegative.

There are a few counts of this clone. The genes are TRBV30 and TRBJ1-1; D ambiguous. CDR1 GTSNPN and CDR2 SVGIG come from the germline V gene (reference sequence). CDR3 size: 15 residues. V was pared by 3 bases and J by 0 bases, with 14 bases between. The DNA for the CDR3 is TGTGCCTGGAGATCCTTCACACAAATGAACACTGAAGCTTTCTTT. This encodes CAWRSFTQMNTEAFF.

The rearrangement joins TRBV6-5 to TRBJ2-5; 7 positions agree with TRBD2. Losses at the gene ends were 8 bases for V and 7 bases for J; bases not matched to a gene: 16. The germline CDR1 and CDR2 sequences are MNHEY and SVGAGI. This CDR3 region has 15 residues. CDR3: CASGIATSQKGTQYF. In DNA, the CDR3 is TGTGCCAGCGGGATCGCGACTAGCCAGAAAGGGACCCAGTACTTC.

The J gene is TRBJ1-5, the V gene TRBV19, with D hard to call. This CDR3 is built from 13 residues. Germline V gene lookup returns CDR1 LNHDA and CDR2 SQIVND (reference sequence). With 5 bases removed from V and 3 bases from J, the gap between germline ends came to 8 bases. For the CDR3, the DNA is TGTGCCAGTAGTGCCCAGGCCAATCAGCCCCAGCATTTT. It specifies CASSAQANQPQHF. The full variable domain, its missing parts supplied by reference TRBV19 and TRBJ1-5, is DGGITQSPKYLFRKEGQNVTLSCEQNLNHDAMYWYRQDPGQGLRLIYYSQIVNDFQKGDIAEGYSVSREKKESFPLTVTSAQKNPTAFYLCASSAQANQPQHFGDGTRLSIL.

This chain joins TRBV6-6 and TRBJ2-1; 14 bases are a match to TRBD2. In germline, CDR1 is MNHNY, CDR2 SVGAGI (reference sequence). CDR3 length equals 15 residues. Trimming cost V 6 bases and J 9 bases; bases outside gene matches: 7. Written as DNA, the CDR3 is TGTGCCAGCAGCTCCGGGACTAGCGGGAGTCGTGAGCAGTTCTTC. Amino acids: CASSSGTSGSREQFF.

This clone showed up just a few times. The V and J genes are TRBV30 and TRBJ1-1; tentatively, D is TRBD1 (5 bases). Trimming removed 4 bases at V and 5 bases at J, with 11 bases between. CDR3 length equals 12 residues. Germline CDR1 is GTSNPN and CDR2 is SVGIG (reference sequence). The CDR3 bases are TGTGCCTGGACGGGGGGAAGTACTGAAGCTTTCTTT. This translates into CAWTGGSTEAFF.

This clone was seen only a few times. The chain links TRBV5-1 to TRBJ2-3, with 7 bases fitting TRBD2. V gave up 3 bases and J gave up 4 bases; unmatched junction bases: 5. CDR1 is SGHRS, CDR2 YFSETQ, per germline. This CDR3 spans 14 amino acids. CDR3 amino acids: CASSWGREADTQYF. CDR3 DNA sequence: TGCGCCAGCAGCTGGGGGAGGGAAGCAGATACGCAGTATTTT.

V and J are TRBV30 and TRBJ2-5; 11 bases line up with TRBD2. CDR1 and CDR2 (germline): GTSNPN, SVGIG (reference sequence). Trimming took 1 base from V and 1 from J; bases not matched to a gene: 2. CDR3 size: 15 residues. CDR3 DNA sequence: TGTGCCTGGAGTGGTAGCGGGGGGGCCCAAGAGACCCAGTACTTC. It codes for CAWSGSGGAQETQYF.

This chain links TRBV6-1 with TRBJ2-7; TRBD2 is a possible D gene (7 bases). Deletions cut 0 bases from V and 3 bases from J, with 15 bases between. Germline CDR1 is MNHNS and CDR2 is SASEGT. There are 16 residues in the CDR3. CDR3 in amino acids: CASSEALRGDIYEQYF. In nucleotides, the CDR3 is TGTGCCAGCAGTGAAGCGCTTCGGGGGGACATCTACGAGCAGTACTTC.

The CDR3 sequence is CASSSRVTTGELFF. The CDR3 DNA follows: TGTGCCAGCAGTTCCAGGGTAACAACCGGGGAGCTGTTTTTT. This chain connects TRBV6-5 to TRBJ2-2, with a tentative D call TRBD1 (5 bases). CDR1 and CDR2 from the germline V gene are MNHEY and SVGAGI. The CDR3 consists of 14 residues. V lost 4 bases and J lost 5, with 11 bases in between.

This clone was counted once. The V and J genes are TRBV2 and TRBJ2-1, with D possibly TRBD2 on 6 matching bases. This CDR3 is 15 amino acids long. The ends were cut back, 6 bases at V and 0 bases at J, with 12 bases in the middle. The germline V gene encodes CDR1 SNHLY and CDR2 FYNNEI. CDR3 coding DNA: TGTGCCAGCAGACTAGCCGAGAGCTCCTACAATGAGCAGTTCTTC. Protein sequence: CASRLAESSYNEQFF.

The chain carries TRBV29-1 and TRBJ1-1, with D perhaps TRBD1 (5 bases). CDR3 length: 13 amino acids. Trimming took off 6 bases at V and 4 bases at J, with 15 bases between the two ends. The germline gives CDR1 SQVTM, CDR2 ANQGSEA. The CDR3, as DNA: TGCAGCGTCCAGTCCAGGGAGGGCACTGAAGCTTTCTTT. Its protein is CSVQSREGTEAFF.

This rearrangement joins TRBV9 to TRBJ1-4; D is possibly TRBD1 (6 bases). Germline V lookup: CDR1 SGDLS, CDR2 YYNGEE. Trimming shortened V by 4 bases and J by 3 bases, and 10 bases separated the two germline ends. The CDR3 loop spans 14 amino acids. CDR3 residues: CASSLQGANEKLFF. Here the CDR3 DNA reads TGTGCCAGCAGCTTACAGGGTGCTAATGAAAAACTGTTTTTT.

The chain recombines TRBV19 with TRBJ1-2; 8 nucleotides line up with TRBD1. Germline CDR1 is LNHDA and CDR2 is SQIVND (reference sequence). J lost 6 bases, V lost 5 bases, and 8 bases had no gene match. The CDR3 has 14 amino acids. This CDR3 reads CASSYKTGADGYTF. CDR3 DNA sequence: TGTGCCAGTAGTTATAAGACAGGGGCGGATGGCTACACCTTC.

This clone was recorded a few times. V is TRBV5-6 and J is TRBJ1-3; no definite D call. The V gene lost 0 bases and the J gene lost 0 bases, with 10 bases spanning the gap. The V gene's germline CDR1 is SGHDT and CDR2 YYEEEE. The CDR3 spans 16 residues. CDR3 sequence (DNA): TGTGCCAGCAGCTTGGGAGCGGCGGCCTCTGGAAACACCATATATTTT. Translating it yields CASSLGAAASGNTIYF.

This chain links TRBV30 with TRBJ2-7; D perhaps matches TRBD1 (5 bases). Trimming shortened V by 4 bases and J by 1 base, and 8 bases separated the two germline ends. CDR1 and CDR2 (germline): GTSNPN, SVGIG (reference sequence). The CDR3 has 12 residues. CDR3: CAWKTVSYEQYF. The CDR3 region has the DNA TGTGCCTGGAAGACAGTATCCTACGAGCAGTACTTC.

This clone was observed a few times. The chain has TRBV6-1 and TRBJ1-4; 7 bases agree with TRBD1. The CDR3 loop spans 14 amino acids. Germline CDR1 reads MNHNS; CDR2 reads SASEGT. With 8 bases clipped from V and 4 bases from J, the junction kept 7 bases outside the gene matches. The chain's CDR3 is CASGGTAINEKLFF. In DNA, the CDR3 is TGTGCCAGCGGGGGGACAGCTATTAATGAAAAACTGTTTTTT.

This rearrangement joins TRBV29-1 to TRBJ2-5, with D maybe TRBD1 (6 bases). This CDR3 has 11 amino acids. CDR1 and CDR2 from the germline V gene are SQVTM and ANQGSEA. Trimming removed 7 bases from V and 3 bases from J, with 9 bases in between. The CDR3 spells CSATGEETQYF. The DNA of the CDR3 is TGCAGCGCGACAGGCGAAGAGACCCAGTACTTC.

The V gene is TRBV25-1, the J gene TRBJ2-2, with no clear D. V was clipped by 3 bases and J by 6 bases, with 11 bases between them. The length of the CDR3 is 14 residues. The germline V gene has CDR1 MGHDK and CDR2 SYGVNS. CDR3 sequence: CASSDQQTPGELFF. As DNA, the CDR3 is TGTGCCAGCAGTGACCAACAGACGCCCGGGGAGCTGTTTTTT.

V is TRBV19 and J is TRBJ1-2; TRBD1 is a possible D gene (5 bases). V dropped 5 bases and J dropped 3 bases, with 13 bases sitting between them. CDR3 size: 14 residues. Germline-derived CDR1 and CDR2 are LNHDA and SQIVND (reference sequence). The CDR3 DNA reads as TGTGCCAGTAGTGCCCGACAGACTTACTATGGCTACACCTTC. As protein: CASSARQTYYGYTF.

The genes are TRBV6-6 and TRBJ1-5, with 11 bases aligning to TRBD1. The CDR3 loop spans 16 amino acids. Per germline, CDR1 MNHNY and CDR2 SVGAGI (reference sequence). V lost 6 bases, J lost 5 bases, and 9 bases stayed unmatched. The CDR3 coding sequence is TGTGCCAGCAGCCCTGGACAGGGGGCTTTCGATCAGCCCCAGCATTTT. Translation: CASSPGQGAFDQPQHF.

The chain recombines TRBV7-6 with TRBJ1-5, with no clear D. CDR3 length: 14 amino acids. The V gene lost 1 base and the J gene lost 4 bases, with 8 bases spanning the gap. Germline V gene lookup returns CDR1 SGHVS and CDR2 FNYEAQ. DNA of the CDR3: TGTGCCAGCAGCTTAGGAGGTGAGAATCAGCCCCAGCATTTT. Protein product: CASSLGGENQPQHF.

The chain recombines TRBV30 with TRBJ1-1; D may be TRBD1 (5 bases). This CDR3 has 14 amino acids. The V end was cut by 1 base, the J end by 0 bases, with 9 bases between. CDR1 and CDR2 (germline): GTSNPN, SVGIG (reference sequence). CDR3 sequence: CAWSDGGLNTEAFF. DNA for the CDR3: TGTGCCTGGAGTGATGGGGGGTTGAACACTGAAGCTTTCTTT.

V is TRBV30 and J is TRBJ1-1; D unresolved. The CDR3 runs to 14 residues. Germline-derived CDR1 and CDR2 are GTSNPN and SVGIG (reference sequence). Deletions cut 1 base from V and 1 base from J, with 10 bases between. The CDR3 sequence: CAWSGSTWNTEAFF. In DNA, the CDR3 is TGTGCCTGGAGTGGGTCAACATGGAACACTGAAGCTTTCTTT.